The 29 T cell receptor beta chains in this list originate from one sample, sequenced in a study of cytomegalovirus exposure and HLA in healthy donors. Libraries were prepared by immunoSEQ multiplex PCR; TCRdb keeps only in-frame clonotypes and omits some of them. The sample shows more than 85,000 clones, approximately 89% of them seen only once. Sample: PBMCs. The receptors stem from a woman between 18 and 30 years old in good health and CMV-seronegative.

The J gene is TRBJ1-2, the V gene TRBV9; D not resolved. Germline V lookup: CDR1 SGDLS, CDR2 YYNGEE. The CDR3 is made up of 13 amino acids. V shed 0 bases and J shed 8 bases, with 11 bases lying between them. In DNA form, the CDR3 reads TGTGCCAGCAGCGTAGACGAGGGTCGCGGCTACACCTTC. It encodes CASSVDEGRGYTF.

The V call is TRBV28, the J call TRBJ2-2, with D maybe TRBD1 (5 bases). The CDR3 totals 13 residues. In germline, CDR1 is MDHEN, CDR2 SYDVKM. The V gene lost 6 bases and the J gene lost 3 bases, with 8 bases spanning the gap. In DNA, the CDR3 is TGTGCCAGCAGCCAACAGGACACCGGGGAGCTGTTTTTT. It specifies CASSQQDTGELFF.

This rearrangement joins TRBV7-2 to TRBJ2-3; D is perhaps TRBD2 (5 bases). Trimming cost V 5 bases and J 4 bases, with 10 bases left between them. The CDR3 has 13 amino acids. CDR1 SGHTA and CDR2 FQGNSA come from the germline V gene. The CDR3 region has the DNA TGTGCCAGCAGCCCCCACGGGGCAGATACGCAGTATTTT. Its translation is CASSPHGADTQYF.

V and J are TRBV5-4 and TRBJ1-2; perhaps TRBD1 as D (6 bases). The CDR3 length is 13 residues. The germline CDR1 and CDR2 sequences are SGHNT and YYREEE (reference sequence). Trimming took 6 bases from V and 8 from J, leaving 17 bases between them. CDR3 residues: CASTRGGMEGYTF. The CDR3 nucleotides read TGTGCCAGCACGAGGGGGGGAATGGAAGGCTACACCTTC. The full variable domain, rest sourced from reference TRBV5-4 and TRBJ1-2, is ETGVTQSPTHLIKTRGQQVTLRCSSQSGHNTVSWYQQALGQGPQFIFQYYREEENGRGNFPPRFSGLQFPNYSSELNVNALELDDSALYLCASTRGGMEGYTFGSGTRLTVV.

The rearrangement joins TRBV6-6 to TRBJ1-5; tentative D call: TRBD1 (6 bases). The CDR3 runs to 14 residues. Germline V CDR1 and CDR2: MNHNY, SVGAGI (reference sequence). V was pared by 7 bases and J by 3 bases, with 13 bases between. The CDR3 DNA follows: TGTGCCAGCAACTACAGGGAACTCAATCAGCCCCAGCATTTT. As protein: CASNYRELNQPQHF.

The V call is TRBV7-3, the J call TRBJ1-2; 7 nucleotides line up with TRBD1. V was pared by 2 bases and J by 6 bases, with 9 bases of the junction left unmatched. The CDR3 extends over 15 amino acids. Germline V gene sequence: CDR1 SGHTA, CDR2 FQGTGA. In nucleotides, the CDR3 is TGTGCCAGCAGCTTAGATAGACAGGGCGCCGATGGCTACACCTTC. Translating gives CASSLDRQGADGYTF.

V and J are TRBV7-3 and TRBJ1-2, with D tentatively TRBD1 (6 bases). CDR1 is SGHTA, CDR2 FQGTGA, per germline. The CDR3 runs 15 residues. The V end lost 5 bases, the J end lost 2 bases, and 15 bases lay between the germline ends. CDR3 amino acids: CASSVYRETNYGYTF. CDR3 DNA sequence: TGTGCCAGCAGCGTCTACAGGGAAACCAACTATGGCTACACCTTC.

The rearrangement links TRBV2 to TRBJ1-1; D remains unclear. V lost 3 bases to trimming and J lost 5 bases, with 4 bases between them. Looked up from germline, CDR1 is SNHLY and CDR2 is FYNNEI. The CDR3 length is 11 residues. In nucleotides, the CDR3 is TGTGCCAGCAGTGATCTGACTGAAGCTTTCTTT. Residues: CASSDLTEAFF.

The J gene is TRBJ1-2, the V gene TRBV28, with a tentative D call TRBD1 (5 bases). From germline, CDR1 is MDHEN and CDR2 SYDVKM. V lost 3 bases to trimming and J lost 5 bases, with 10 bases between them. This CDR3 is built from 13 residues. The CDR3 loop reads CASSFETAYGYTF. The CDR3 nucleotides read TGTGCCAGCAGTTTCGAGACAGCTTATGGCTACACCTTC.

The CDR3 region has the DNA TGTGCCAGCAGCCCTACTAGCGGGAGTGACATTCAGTACTTC. It yields the protein CASSPTSGSDIQYF. The J gene is TRBJ2-4, the V gene TRBV9; 11 nucleotides line up with TRBD2. Per germline, CDR1 SGDLS and CDR2 YYNGEE. The CDR3 has 14 residues. The V and J ends lost 4 bases and 8 bases, in that order; junction bases with no gene match: 5. The whole variable domain, filled in from reference TRBV9 and TRBJ2-4, reads DSGVTQTPKHLITATGQRVTLRCSPRSGDLSVYWYQQSLDQGLQFLIQYYNGEERAKGNILERFSAQQFPDLHSELNLSSLELGDSALYFCASSPTSGSDIQYFGAGTRLSVL.

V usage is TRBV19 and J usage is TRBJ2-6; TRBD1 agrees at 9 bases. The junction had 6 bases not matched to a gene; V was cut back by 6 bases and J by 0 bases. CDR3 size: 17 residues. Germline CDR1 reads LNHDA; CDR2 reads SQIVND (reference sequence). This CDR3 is CASSLRTGDSGANVLTF. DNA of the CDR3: TGTGCCAGTAGCCTACGGACAGGGGACTCTGGGGCCAACGTCCTGACTTTC.

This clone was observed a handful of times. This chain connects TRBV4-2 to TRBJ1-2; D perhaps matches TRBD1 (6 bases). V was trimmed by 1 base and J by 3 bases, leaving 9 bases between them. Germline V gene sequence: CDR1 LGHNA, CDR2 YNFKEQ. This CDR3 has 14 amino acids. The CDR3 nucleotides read TGTGCCAGCAGCCAAGGACAGGCGGACTATGGCTACACCTTC. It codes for CASSQGQADYGYTF.

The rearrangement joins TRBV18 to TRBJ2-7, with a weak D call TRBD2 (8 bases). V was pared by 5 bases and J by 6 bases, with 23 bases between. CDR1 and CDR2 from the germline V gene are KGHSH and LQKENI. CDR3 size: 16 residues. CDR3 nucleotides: TGTGCCAGCTCATCCCGGGGGGGGACAGATCAAATCGAGCAGTACTTC. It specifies CASSSRGGTDQIEQYF.

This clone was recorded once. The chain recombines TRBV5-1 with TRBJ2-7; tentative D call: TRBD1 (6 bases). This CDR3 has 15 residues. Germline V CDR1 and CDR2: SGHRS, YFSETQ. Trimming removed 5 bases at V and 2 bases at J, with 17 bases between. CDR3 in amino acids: CASRFYFDRPYEQYF. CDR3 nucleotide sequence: TGCGCCAGCAGATTTTATTTTGACAGGCCCTACGAGCAGTACTTC.

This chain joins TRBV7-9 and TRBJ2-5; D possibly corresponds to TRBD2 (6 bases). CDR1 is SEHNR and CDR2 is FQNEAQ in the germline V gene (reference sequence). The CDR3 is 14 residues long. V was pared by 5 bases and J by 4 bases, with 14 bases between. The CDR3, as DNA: TGTGCCAGCAGCATATTGTCGGGAGCAGAGACCCAGTACTTC. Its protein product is CASSILSGAETQYF.

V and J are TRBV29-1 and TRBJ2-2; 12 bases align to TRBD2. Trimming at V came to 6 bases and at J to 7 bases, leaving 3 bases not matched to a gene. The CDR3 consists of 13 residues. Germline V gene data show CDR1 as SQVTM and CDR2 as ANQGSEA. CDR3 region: CSVRTSGNGELFF. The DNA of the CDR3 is TGCAGCGTGAGGACTAGCGGGAACGGGGAGCTGTTTTTT.

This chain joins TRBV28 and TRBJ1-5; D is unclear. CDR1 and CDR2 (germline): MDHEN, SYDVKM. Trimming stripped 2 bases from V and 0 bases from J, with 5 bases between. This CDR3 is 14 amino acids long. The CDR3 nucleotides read TGTGCCAGCAGTTTAGCGTATAGCAATCAGCCCCAGCATTTT. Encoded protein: CASSLAYSNQPQHF.

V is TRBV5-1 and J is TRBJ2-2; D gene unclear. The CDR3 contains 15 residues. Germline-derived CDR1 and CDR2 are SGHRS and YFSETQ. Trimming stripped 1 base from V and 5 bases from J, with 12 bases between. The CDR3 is CASSLPTLFTGELFF. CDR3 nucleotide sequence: TGCGCCAGCAGCTTGCCGACACTTTTTACCGGGGAGCTGTTTTTT.

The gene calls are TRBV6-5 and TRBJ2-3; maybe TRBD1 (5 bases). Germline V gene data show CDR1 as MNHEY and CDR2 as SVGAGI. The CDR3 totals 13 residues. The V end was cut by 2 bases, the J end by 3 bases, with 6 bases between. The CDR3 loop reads CASSYPGTDTQYF. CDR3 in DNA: TGTGCCAGCAGTTACCCAGGGACAGATACGCAGTATTTT.

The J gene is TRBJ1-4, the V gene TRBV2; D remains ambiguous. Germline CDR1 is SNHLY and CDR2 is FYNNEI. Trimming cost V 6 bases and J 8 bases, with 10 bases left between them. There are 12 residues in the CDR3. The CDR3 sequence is CASSRKREKLFF. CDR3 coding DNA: TGTGCCAGCAGCCGCAAGCGGGAAAAACTGTTTTTT.

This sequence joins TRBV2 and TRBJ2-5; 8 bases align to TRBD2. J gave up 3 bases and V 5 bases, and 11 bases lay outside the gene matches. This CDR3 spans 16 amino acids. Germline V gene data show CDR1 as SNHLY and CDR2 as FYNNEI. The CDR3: CASSRGELAEKETQYF. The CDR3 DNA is TGTGCCAGCAGTCGGGGAGAACTAGCGGAGAAAGAGACCCAGTACTTC.

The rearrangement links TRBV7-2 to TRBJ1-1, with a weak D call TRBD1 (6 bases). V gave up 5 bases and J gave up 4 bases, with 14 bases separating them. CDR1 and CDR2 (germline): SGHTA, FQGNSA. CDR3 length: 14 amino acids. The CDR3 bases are TGTGCCAGCAGCGCCGCCAGGGGTAGCACTGAAGCTTTCTTT. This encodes CASSAARGSTEAFF.

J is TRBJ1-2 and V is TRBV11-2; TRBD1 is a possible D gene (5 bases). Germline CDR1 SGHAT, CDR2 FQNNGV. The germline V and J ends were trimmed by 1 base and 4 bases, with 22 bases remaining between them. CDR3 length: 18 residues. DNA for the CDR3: TGTGCCAGCAGCTTAGCTTACCAGGGCCCCCCTGGCGTCTATGGCTACACCTTC. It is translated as CASSLAYQGPPGVYGYTF.

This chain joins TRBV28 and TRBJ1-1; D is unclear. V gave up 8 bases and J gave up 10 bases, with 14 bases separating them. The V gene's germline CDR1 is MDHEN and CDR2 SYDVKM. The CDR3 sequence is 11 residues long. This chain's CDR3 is CASGLGGVAFF. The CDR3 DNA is TGTGCCAGCGGGTTAGGAGGTGTAGCTTTCTTT. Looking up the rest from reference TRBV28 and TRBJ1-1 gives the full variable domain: DVKVTQSSRYLVKRTGEKVFLECVQDMDHENMFWYRQDPGLGLRLIYFSYDVKMKEKGDIPEGYSVSREKKERFSLILESASTNQTSMYLCASGLGGVAFFGQGTRLTVV.

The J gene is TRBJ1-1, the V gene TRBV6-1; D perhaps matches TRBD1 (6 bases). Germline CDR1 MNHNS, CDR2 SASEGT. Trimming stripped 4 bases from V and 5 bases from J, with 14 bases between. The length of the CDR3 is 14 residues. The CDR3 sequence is CASSALTGPTEAFF. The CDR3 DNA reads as TGTGCCAGCAGTGCCTTGACAGGACCAACTGAAGCTTTCTTT.

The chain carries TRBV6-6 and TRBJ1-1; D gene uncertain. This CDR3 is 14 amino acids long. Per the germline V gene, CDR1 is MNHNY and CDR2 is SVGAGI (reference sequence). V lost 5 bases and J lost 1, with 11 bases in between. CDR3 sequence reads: CASSRGLGNTEAFF. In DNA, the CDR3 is TGTGCCAGCAGTCGAGGGTTAGGGAACACTGAAGCTTTCTTT.

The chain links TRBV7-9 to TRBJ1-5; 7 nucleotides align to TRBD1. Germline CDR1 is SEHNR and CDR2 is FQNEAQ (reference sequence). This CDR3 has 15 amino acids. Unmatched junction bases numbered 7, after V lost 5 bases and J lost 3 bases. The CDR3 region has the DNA TGTGCCAGCAGCCAGACGGGACAGCTCAATCAGCCCCAGCATTTT. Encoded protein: CASSQTGQLNQPQHF.

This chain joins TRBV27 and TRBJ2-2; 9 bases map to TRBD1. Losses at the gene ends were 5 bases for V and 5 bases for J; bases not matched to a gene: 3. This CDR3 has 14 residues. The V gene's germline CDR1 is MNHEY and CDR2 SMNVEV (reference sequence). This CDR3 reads CASSLGQGTGELFF. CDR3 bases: TGTGCCAGCAGTCTAGGACAGGGGACCGGGGAGCTGTTTTTT.

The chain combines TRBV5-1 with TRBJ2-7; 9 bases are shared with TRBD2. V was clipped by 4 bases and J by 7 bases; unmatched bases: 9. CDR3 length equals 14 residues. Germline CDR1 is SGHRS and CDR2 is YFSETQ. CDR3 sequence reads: CASSEIAGGREQYF. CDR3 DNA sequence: TGCGCCAGCAGCGAAATCGCGGGAGGGAGGGAGCAGTACTTC.